These T cell receptor beta chains were read from a single sample in a study of cytomegalovirus exposure and HLA in healthy donors. Using immunoSEQ multiplex PCR, the repertoire was profiled, and TCRdb retains in-frame clones only, with some absent. The sample carries over 100,000 clones, 75% to 80% recorded once. Material: PBMCs. The receptors come from a male donor in good health and CMV-seronegative. The CDR3 runs from the conserved cysteine through the conserved F or W. A D gene is named only where the DNA matches it firmly. Expanded clones get a size class; other rows say once, few or many, or leave the size out.

clone_size j_call v_call d_call cdr3_aa cdr3_nt
NA TRBJ2-2 TRBV19 TRBD2 CASSPLVLAENTGELFF TGTGCCAGTAGTCCCCTTGTACTAGCGGAGAACACCGGGGAGCTGTTTTTT
NA TRBJ1-4 TRBV30 TRBD1 CAWSVRGTGGTTNEKLFF TGTGCCTGGAGTGTACGAGGGACAGGGGGAACAACTAATGAAAAACTGTTTTTT
NA TRBJ2-1 TRBV9 TRBD2 CASSPRTSGGANEQFF TGTGCCAGCAGCCCGAGGACTAGCGGGGGGGCCAATGAGCAGTTCTTC
NA TRBJ1-1 TRBV29-1 NA CSVPGVAGGEAFF TGCAGCGTGCCAGGGGTCGCGGGTGGTGAAGCTTTCTTT
NA TRBJ1-1 TRBV7-9 TRBD1 CASSLADRGLTEAFF TGTGCCAGCAGCTTAGCCGACAGGGGCCTTACTGAAGCTTTCTTT
NA TRBJ2-3 TRBV27 NA CASSLGPSTDTQYF TGTGCCAGCAGTTTAGGCCCGAGCACAGATACGCAGTATTTT
NA TRBJ1-2 TRBV25-1 TRBD1 CASSESGTGKEFGYTF TGTGCCAGCAGTGAATCCGGGACAGGGAAAGAGTTTGGCTACACCTTC
NA TRBJ1-1 TRBV27 NA CASSLQVNTEAFF TGTGCCAGCAGTCTACAGGTGAACACTGAAGCTTTCTTT
NA TRBJ1-1 TRBV10-3 NA CAISEETGKNTEAFF TGTGCCATCAGTGAGGAAACAGGGAAGAACACTGAAGCTTTCTTT
once TRBJ2-5 TRBV5-4 NA CASSGGTTVGETQYF TGTGCCAGCAGCGGAGGTACAACGGTCGGGGAGACCCAGTACTTC
NA TRBJ1-5 TRBV7-9 TRBD1 CASGGTAISPQHF TGTGCCAGCGGAGGGACAGCTATCAGCCCCCAGCATTTT
NA TRBJ2-2 TRBV6-5 NA CASRLGGGAPGELFF TGTGCCAGCAGACTGGGAGGGGGGGCCCCCGGGGAGCTGTTTTTT
NA TRBJ1-5 TRBV2 TRBD1 CASSERGRGRNQPQHF TGTGCCAGCAGTGAAAGGGGCAGGGGGCGGAATCAGCCTCAGCATTTT
NA TRBJ1-4 TRBV29-1 TRBD1 CSADRGQAGEKLFF TGCAGCGCAGATAGGGGACAGGCTGGTGAAAAACTGTTTTTT
NA TRBJ2-5 TRBV4-1 NA CASSQMARATGEAQYF TGCGCCAGCAGCCAAATGGCCCGGGCGACGGGAGAGGCCCAGTACTTC
NA TRBJ2-1 TRBV9 TRBD2 CASSPGAGSSYNEQFF TGTGCCAGCAGCCCGGGAGCGGGGAGCTCCTACAATGAGCAGTTCTTC
NA TRBJ2-5 TRBV16 TRBD1 CASSRKTGRETQYF TGTGCCAGCAGCCGGAAGACAGGGAGAGAGACCCAGTACTTC
NA TRBJ1-1 TRBV9 NA CASSAQVNTEAFF TGTGCCAGCAGCGCGCAGGTGAACACTGAAGCTTTCTTT
once TRBJ1-2 TRBV23-1 NA CASSAGSREFCGYTF TGCGCCAGCAGTGCCGGGTCCAGGGAATTTTGTGGCTACACCTTC
NA TRBJ1-4 TRBV5-1 NA CASSLGSGEEKLFF TGCGCCAGCAGCTTGGGTTCCGGGGAGGAAAAACTGTTTTTT
NA TRBJ1-1 TRBV10-3 NA CAITQGRLNTEAFF TGTGCCATCACACAGGGCCGGTTAAACACTGAAGCTTTCTTT
NA TRBJ2-7 TRBV6-1 NA CASRQVGGADEQYF TGTGCCAGCAGGCAGGTGGGGGGTGCGGACGAGCAGTACTTC
NA TRBJ2-3 TRBV7-9 NA CASSLVSGLPTDTQYF TGTGCCAGCAGCTTAGTTAGCGGACTCCCCACAGATACGCAGTATTTT
NA TRBJ1-2 TRBV13 TRBD1 CASSLDRGDYGYTF TGTGCCAGCAGCTTAGACAGGGGGGACTATGGCTACACCTTC
NA TRBJ2-1 TRBV5-1 NA CASSLGGSHNEQFF TGCGCCAGCAGCTTGGGGGGCAGCCACAATGAGCAGTTCTTC
NA TRBJ2-3 TRBV27 NA CASSLYQEASSTDTQYF TGTGCCAGCAGTTTATATCAGGAAGCCTCTAGCACAGATACGCAGTATTTT
NA TRBJ2-7 TRBV7-2 TRBD1 CASSPTTGTYEQYF TGTGCCAGCAGCCCAACGACAGGGACCTACGAGCAGTACTTC
NA TRBJ1-3 TRBV30 NA CAWSVEENTIYF TGTGCCTGGAGTGTAGAGGAAAACACCATATATTTT
NA TRBJ2-3 TRBV5-1 NA CASSSSGTVTSTDTQYF TGCGCCAGCAGCTCCTCCGGGACTGTTACTAGCACAGATACGCAGTATTTT
NA TRBJ2-2 TRBV7-9 TRBD1 CASSEGTGNTGELFF TGTGCCAGCAGCGAAGGGACAGGAAACACCGGGGAGCTGTTTTTT
NA TRBJ2-5 TRBV11-2 NA CASSRGNSETQYF TGTGCCAGCAGCCGGGGAAATTCCGAGACCCAGTACTTC
NA TRBJ2-2 TRBV9 NA CASSVGGALGGELFF TGTGCCAGCAGCGTAGGTGGGGCCCTCGGCGGGGAGCTGTTTTTT
once TRBJ2-2 TRBV10-2 NA CASSESFFTGELFF TGCGCCAGCAGTGAGTCGTTCTTCACCGGGGAGCTGTTTTTT
NA TRBJ2-7 TRBV18 TRBD1 CASSPLTGVSYEQYF TGTGCCAGCTCACCACTCACAGGGGTGTCCTACGAGCAGTACTTC
NA TRBJ2-1 TRBV11-2 TRBD2 CASSGGAGVYNEQFF TGTGCCAGCAGTGGGGGAGCGGGGGTTTACAATGAGCAGTTCTTC
NA TRBJ2-3 TRBV5-4 TRBD2 CASSQGLAGRPGTDTQYF TGTGCCAGCAGCCAGGGACTAGCGGGGCGCCCAGGCACAGATACGCAGTATTTT
NA TRBJ1-3 TRBV7-8 TRBD1 CASSSHWGQGVGNTIYF TGTGCCAGCAGCTCTCATTGGGGACAGGGGGTAGGAAACACCATATATTTT
NA TRBJ1-5 TRBV4-1 NA CASSQDKFPEAGQPQHF TGCGCCAGCAGCCAAGATAAGTTTCCAGAGGCCGGTCAGCCCCAGCATTTT
once TRBJ1-6 TRBV6-1 NA CASSEEGGNSPLHF TGTGCCAGCAGTGAAGAGGGCGGGAATTCACCCCTCCACTTT
NA TRBJ1-2 TRBV4-1 NA CASSREGGYGYTF TGCGCCAGCAGCCGGGAGGGAGGGTATGGCTACACCTTC
NA TRBJ2-1 TRBV5-1 TRBD1 CASSNTGGNEQFF TGCGCCAGCAGCAACACAGGGGGCAATGAGCAGTTCTTC
NA TRBJ2-5 TRBV7-7 NA CASSFIYGRLGETQYF TGTGCTAGCAGCTTTATTTACGGACGACTAGGGGAGACCCAGTACTTC
NA TRBJ2-5 TRBV7-9 NA CASSLPGNQETQYF TGTGCCAGCAGCTTACCGGGAAACCAAGAGACCCAGTACTTC
NA TRBJ2-2 TRBV2 NA CASSRDWGNTGELFF TGTGCCAGCAGCCGGGACTGGGGGAACACCGGGGAGCTGTTTTTT
NA TRBJ2-2 TRBV4-1 TRBD1 CASSPGQGARAGELFF TGCGCCAGCAGCCCCGGACAGGGGGCAAGAGCCGGGGAGCTGTTTTTT
NA TRBJ2-5 TRBV30 NA CAWSRKGARIEETQYF TGTGCCTGGAGTAGGAAGGGAGCCAGGATTGAGGAGACCCAGTACTTC
NA TRBJ1-2 TRBV5-6 NA CASSLEMEVNGYTF TGTGCCAGCAGCTTGGAAATGGAGGTGAATGGCTACACCTTC
NA TRBJ2-2 TRBV5-1 NA CASSLGRTEITGELFF TGCGCCAGCAGCTTGGGGCGGACAGAGATCACCGGGGAGCTGTTTTTT
NA TRBJ1-2 TRBV5-6 NA CASGPIGYGYTF TGTGCCAGCGGCCCAATTGGTTATGGCTACACCTTC
NA TRBJ1-6 TRBV30 NA CAWRPVSDNSPLHF TGTGCCTGGAGGCCGGTTTCCGATAATTCACCCCTCCACTTT
once TRBJ2-3 TRBV11-2 TRBD1 CASSRQGGTDTQYF TGTGCCAGCAGCAGACAGGGTGGCACAGATACGCAGTATTTT
NA TRBJ1-2 TRBV5-6 TRBD1 CASSPRQGTGYTF TGTGCCAGCAGCCCCCGACAGGGAACGGGCTACACCTTC
NA TRBJ2-5 TRBV5-1 NA CASSFSAGALETQYF TGCGCCAGCAGCTTTAGCGCGGGGGCACTAGAGACCCAGTACTTC